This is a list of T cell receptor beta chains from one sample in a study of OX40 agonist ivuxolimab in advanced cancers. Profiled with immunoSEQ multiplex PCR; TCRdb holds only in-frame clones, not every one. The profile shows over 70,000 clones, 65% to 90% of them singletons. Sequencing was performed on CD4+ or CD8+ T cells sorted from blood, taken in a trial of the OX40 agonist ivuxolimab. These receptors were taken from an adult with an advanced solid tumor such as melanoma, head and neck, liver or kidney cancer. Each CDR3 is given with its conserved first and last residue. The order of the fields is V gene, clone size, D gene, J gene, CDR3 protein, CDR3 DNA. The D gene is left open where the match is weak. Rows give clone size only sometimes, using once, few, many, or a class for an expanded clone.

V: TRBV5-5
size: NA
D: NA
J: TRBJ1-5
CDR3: CASSQAPHSNQPQHF
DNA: TGTGCCAGCAGCCAAGCGCCTCATAGCAATCAGCCCCAGCATTTT

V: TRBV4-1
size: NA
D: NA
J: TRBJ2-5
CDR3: CASSPDSQETQYF
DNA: TGCGCCAGCAGCCCAGACTCCCAAGAGACCCAGTACTTC

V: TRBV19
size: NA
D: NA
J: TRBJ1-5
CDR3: CASSIGSYTYSNQPQHF
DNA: TGTGCCAGTAGTATTGGCAGTTACACTTATAGCAATCAGCCCCAGCATTTT

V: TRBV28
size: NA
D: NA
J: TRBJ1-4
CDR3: CASRGTVNEKLFF
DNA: TGTGCCAGCAGGGGGACGGTTAATGAAAAACTGTTTTTT

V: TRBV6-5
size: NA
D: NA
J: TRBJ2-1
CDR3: CASQRVNEQFF
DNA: TGTGCCAGCCAAAGGGTCAATGAGCAGTTCTTC

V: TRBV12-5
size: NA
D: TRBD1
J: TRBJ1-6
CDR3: CASVHRDSGSVNSPLHF
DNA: TGTGCTAGTGTCCACCGGGACAGTGGGTCTGTTAATTCACCCCTCCACTTT

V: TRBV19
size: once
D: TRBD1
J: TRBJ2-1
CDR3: CASSILGGDRGPSEQFF
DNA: TGTGCCAGTAGTATTCTCGGAGGGGACAGGGGGCCATCGGAGCAGTTCTTC

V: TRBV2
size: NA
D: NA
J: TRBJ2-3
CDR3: CASSDRRDITDTQYF
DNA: TGTGCCAGCAGTGATCGACGTGACATCACAGATACGCAGTATTTT

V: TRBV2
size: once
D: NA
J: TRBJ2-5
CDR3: CATQGQPIETQYF
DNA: TGTGCCACCCAAGGCCAGCCGATAGAGACCCAGTACTTC

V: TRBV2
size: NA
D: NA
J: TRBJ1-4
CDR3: CASRPGYSTNEKLFF
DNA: TGTGCCAGCAGACCCGGATATTCAACTAATGAAAAACTGTTTTTT

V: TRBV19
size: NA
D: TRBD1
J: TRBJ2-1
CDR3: CASSMNGANRGYEQFF
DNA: TGTGCCAGTAGTATGAACGGTGCGAACAGGGGGTATGAGCAGTTCTTC

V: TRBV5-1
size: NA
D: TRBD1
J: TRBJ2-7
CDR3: CASSSRPGQGSYEQYF
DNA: TGCGCCAGCAGCTCGAGACCGGGACAGGGTTCCTACGAGCAGTACTTC

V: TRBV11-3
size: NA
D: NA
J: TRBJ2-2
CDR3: CASSFYELGGENTGELFF
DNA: TGTGCCAGCAGCTTTTATGAGCTTGGAGGAGAGAACACCGGGGAGCTGTTTTTT

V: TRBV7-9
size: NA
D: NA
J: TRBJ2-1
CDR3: CASTRSVSYNEQFF
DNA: TGTGCCAGCACCCGTTCGGTCAGCTACAATGAGCAGTTCTTC

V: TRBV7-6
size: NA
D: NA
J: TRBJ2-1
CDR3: CASSPQGQGRVVGSYNEQFF
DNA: TGTGCCAGCAGCCCCCAGGGGCAGGGGAGGGTAGTGGGCTCCTACAATGAGCAGTTCTTC

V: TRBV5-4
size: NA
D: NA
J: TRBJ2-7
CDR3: CASSSGKKHSYEQYF
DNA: TGTGCCAGCAGCTCCGGGAAAAAACACTCCTACGAGCAGTACTTC

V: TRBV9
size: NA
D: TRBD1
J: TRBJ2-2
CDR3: CASSLWTGPGTGELFF
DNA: TGTGCCAGCAGCCTATGGACAGGGCCGGGCACCGGGGAGCTGTTTTTT